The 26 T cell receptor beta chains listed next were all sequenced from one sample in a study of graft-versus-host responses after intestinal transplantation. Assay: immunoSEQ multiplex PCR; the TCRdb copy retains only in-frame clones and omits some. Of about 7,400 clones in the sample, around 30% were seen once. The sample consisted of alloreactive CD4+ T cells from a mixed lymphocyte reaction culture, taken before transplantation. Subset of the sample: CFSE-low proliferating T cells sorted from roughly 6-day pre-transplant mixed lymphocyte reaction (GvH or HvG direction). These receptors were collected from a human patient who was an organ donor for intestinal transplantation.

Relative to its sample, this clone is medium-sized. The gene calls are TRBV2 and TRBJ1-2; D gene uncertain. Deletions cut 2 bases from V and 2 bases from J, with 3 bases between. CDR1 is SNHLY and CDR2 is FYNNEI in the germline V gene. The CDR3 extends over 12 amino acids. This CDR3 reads CASSERNYGYTF. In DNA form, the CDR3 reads TGTGCCAGCAGTGAACGGAACTATGGCTACACCTTC.

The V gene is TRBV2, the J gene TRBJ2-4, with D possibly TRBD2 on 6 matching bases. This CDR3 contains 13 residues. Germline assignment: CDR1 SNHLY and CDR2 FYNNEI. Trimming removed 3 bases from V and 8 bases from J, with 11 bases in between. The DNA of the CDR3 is TGTGCCAGCAGTGATATCTGGGGGGACATTCAGTACTTC. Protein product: CASSDIWGDIQYF.

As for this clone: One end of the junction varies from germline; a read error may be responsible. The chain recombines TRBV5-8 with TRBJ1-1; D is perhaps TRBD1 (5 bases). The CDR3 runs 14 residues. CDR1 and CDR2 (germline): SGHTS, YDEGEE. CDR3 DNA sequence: TGTGCCAGCAGCCGCTATTATGGGAGGAGGGACGGGGACTTT. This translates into CASSRYYGRRDGDF.

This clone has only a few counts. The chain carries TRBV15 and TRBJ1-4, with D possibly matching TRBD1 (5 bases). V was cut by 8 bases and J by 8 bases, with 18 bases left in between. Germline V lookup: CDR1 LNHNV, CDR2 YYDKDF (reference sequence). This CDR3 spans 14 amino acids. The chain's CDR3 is CATLREEWGEKLFF. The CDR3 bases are TGTGCCACCCTCAGGGAGGAGTGGGGGGAAAAACTGTTTTTT.

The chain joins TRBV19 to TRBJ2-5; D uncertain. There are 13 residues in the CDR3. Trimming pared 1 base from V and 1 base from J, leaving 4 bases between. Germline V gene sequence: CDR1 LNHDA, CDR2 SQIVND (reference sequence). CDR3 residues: CASSIGAQETQYF. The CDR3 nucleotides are TGTGCCAGTAGTATAGGGGCCCAAGAGACCCAGTACTTC. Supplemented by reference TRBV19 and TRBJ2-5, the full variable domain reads DGGITQSPKYLFRKEGQNVTLSCEQNLNHDAMYWYRQDPGQGLRLIYYSQIVNDFQKGDIAEGYSVSREKKESFPLTVTSAQKNPTAFYLCASSIGAQETQYFGPGTRLLVL.

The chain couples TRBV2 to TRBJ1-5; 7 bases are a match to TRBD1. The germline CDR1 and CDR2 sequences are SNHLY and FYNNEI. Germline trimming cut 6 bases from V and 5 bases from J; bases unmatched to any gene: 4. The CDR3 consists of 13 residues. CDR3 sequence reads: CASSRQGYQPQHF. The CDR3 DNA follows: TGTGCCAGCAGCAGACAGGGATATCAGCCCCAGCATTTT. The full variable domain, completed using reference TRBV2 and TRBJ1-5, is EPEVTQTPSHQVTQMGQEVILRCVPISNHLYFYWYRQILGQKVEFLVSFYNNEISEKSEIFDDQFSVERPDGSNFTLKIRSTKLEDSAMYFCASSRQGYQPQHFGDGTRLSIL.

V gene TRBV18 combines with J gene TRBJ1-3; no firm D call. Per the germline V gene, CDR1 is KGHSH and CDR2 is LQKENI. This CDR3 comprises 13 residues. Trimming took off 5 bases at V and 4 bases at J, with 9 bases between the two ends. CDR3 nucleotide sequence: TGTGCCAGCTCAGCGGCAGACGGAAACACCATATATTTT. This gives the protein CASSAADGNTIYF.

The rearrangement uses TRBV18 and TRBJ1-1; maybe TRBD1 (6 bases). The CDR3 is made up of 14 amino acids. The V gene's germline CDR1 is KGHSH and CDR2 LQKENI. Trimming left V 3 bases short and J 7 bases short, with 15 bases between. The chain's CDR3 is CASSPVDSYFEAFF. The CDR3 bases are TGTGCCAGCTCACCGGTGGACAGTTATTTTGAAGCTTTCTTT.

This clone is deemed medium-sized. The CDR3 loop reads CASSLLLFTDTQYF. The CDR3 DNA follows: TGCGCCAGCAGCCTACTTCTTTTTACAGATACGCAGTATTTT. The rearrangement uses TRBV5-1 and TRBJ2-3; D unresolved. The CDR3 has 14 amino acids. The V and J ends lost 4 bases and 3 bases respectively, with 12 bases between them. In germline, CDR1 is SGHRS, CDR2 YFSETQ.

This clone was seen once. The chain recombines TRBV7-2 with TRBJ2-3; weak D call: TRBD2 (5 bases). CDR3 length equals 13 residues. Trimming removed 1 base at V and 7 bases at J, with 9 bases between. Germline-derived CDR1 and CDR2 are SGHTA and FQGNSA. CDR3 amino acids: CASSLVGVNTQYF. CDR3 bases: TGTGCCAGCAGCTTAGTCGGGGTAAATACGCAGTATTTT. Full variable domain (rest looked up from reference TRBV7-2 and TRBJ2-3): GAGVSQSPSNKVTEKGKDVELRCDPISGHTALYWYRQSLGQGLEFLIYFQGNSAPDKSGLPSDRFSAERTGGSVSTLTIQRTQQEDSAVYLCASSLVGVNTQYFGPGTRLTVL.

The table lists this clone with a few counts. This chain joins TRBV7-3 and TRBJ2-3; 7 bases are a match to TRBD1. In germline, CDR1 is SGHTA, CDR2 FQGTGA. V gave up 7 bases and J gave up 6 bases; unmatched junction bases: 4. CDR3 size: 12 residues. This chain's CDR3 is CASKGAGDTQYF. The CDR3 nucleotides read TGTGCCAGCAAGGGGGCCGGGGATACGCAGTATTTT.

The CDR3 DNA follows: TGTGCCAGCAGCTCACGCCACGGACTATTTTTAGTCATTCAGTACTTC. Protein sequence: CASSSRHGLFLVIQYF. This sequence joins TRBV5-4 and TRBJ2-4, with D maybe TRBD2 (6 bases). The germline CDR1 and CDR2 sequences are SGHNT and YYREEE (reference sequence). This CDR3 region has 16 residues. V shed 3 bases and J shed 9 bases, with 22 bases lying between them.

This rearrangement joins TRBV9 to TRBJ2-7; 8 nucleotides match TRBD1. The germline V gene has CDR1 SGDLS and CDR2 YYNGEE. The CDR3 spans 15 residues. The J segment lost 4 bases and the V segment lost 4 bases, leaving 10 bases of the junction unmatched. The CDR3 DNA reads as TGTGCCAGCAGCCCGAACCTCAGGGGGCGGTACGAGCAGTACTTC. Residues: CASSPNLRGRYEQYF.

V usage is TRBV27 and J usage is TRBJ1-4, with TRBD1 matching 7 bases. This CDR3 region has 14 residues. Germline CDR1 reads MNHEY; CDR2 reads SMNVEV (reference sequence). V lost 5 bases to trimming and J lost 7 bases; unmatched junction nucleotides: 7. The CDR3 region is CASSTQGMGEKLFF. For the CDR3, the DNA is TGTGCCAGCAGTACACAGGGGATGGGTGAAAAACTGTTTTTT.

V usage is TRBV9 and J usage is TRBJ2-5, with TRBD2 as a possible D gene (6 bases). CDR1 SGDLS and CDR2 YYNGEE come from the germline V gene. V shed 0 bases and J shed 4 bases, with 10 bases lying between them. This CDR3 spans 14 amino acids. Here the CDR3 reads CASSVEWRGETQYF. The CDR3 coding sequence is TGTGCCAGCAGCGTAGAATGGAGGGGAGAGACCCAGTACTTC.

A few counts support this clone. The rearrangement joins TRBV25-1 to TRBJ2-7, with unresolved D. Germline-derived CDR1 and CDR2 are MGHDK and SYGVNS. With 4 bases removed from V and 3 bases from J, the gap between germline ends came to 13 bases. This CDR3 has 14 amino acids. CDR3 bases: TGTGCCAGCAGTGGATTTGGGCAGAACTACGAGCAGTACTTC. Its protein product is CASSGFGQNYEQYF.

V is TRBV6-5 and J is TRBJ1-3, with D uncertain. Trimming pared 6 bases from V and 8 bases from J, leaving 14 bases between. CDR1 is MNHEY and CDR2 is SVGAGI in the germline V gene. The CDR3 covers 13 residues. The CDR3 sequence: CASREIPADTIYF. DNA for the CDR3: TGTGCCAGCAGAGAGATTCCAGCGGACACCATATATTTT.

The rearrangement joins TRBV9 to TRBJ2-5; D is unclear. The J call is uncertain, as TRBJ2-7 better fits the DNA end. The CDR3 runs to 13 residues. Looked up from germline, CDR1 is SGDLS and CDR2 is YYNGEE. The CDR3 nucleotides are TGTGCCAGCAGGATCCAAACTCGCTACGAGCAGTACTTC. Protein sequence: CASRIQTRYEQYF.

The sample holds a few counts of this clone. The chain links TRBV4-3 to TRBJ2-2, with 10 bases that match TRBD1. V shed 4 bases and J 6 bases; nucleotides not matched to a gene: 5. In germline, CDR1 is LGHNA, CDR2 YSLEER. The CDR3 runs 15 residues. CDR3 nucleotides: TGCGCCAGCAGCCCCCACGGGACAGGGGCCGGGGAGCTGTTTTTT. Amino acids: CASSPHGTGAGELFF.

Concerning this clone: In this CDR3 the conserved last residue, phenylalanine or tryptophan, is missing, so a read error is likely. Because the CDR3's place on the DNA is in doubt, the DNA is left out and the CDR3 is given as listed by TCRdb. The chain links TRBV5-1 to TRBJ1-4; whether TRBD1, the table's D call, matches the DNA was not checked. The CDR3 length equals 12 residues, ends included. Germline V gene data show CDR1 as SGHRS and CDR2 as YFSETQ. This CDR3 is CASSSDGQGRLL.

This chain's CDR3 is CASSRRPPGEGTDTQYF. The CDR3 coding sequence is TGCGCCAGCAGCCGAAGACCCCCCGGAGAGGGCACAGATACGCAGTATTTT. The chain joins TRBV4-3 to TRBJ2-3; D is ambiguous. Germline V gene lookup returns CDR1 LGHNA and CDR2 YSLEER. Trimming took 4 bases from V and 1 from J, leaving 18 bases between them. This CDR3 is 17 amino acids long.

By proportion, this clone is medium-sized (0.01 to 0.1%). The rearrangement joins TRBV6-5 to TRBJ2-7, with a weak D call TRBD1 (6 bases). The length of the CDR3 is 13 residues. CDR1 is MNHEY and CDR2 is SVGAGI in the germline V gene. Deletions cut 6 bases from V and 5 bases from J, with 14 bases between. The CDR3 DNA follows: TGTGCCAGCAGCCAAGGACAGTGGAACGAGCAGTACTTC. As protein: CASSQGQWNEQYF.

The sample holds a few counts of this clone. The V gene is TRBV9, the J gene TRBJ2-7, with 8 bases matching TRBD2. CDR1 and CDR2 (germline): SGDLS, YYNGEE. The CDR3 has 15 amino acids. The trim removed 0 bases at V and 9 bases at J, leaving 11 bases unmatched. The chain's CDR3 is CASSVGGTSGTTQYF. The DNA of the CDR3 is TGTGCCAGCAGCGTAGGGGGCACTAGCGGAACTACGCAGTACTTC. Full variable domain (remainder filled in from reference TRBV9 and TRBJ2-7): DSGVTQTPKHLITATGQRVTLRCSPRSGDLSVYWYQQSLDQGLQFLIQYYNGEERAKGNILERFSAQQFPDLHSELNLSSLELGDSALYFCASSVGGTSGTTQYFGPGTRLTVT.

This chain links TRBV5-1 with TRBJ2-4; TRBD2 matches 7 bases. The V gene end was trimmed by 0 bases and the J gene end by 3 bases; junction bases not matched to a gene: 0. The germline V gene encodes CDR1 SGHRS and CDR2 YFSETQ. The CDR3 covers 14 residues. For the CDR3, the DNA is TGCGCCAGCAGCTTGGGGGGGGGCAAAAACATTCAGTACTTC. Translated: CASSLGGGKNIQYF. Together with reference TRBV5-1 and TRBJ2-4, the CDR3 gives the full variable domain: KAGVTQTPRYLIKTRGQQVTLSCSPISGHRSVSWYQQTPGQGLQFLFEYFSETQRNKGNFPGRFSGRQFSNSRSEMNVSTLELGDSALYLCASSLGGGKNIQYFGAGTRLSVL.

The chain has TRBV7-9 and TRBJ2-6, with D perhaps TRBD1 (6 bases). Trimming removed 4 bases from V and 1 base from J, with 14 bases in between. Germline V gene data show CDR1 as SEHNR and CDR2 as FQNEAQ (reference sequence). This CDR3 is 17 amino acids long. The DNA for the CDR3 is TGTGCCAGCAGCTCACCGGGACAAAGTTCTGGGGCCAACGTCCTGACTTTC. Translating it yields CASSSPGQSSGANVLTF. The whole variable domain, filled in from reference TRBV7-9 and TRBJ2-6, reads DTGVSQNPRHKITKRGQNVTFRCDPISEHNRLYWYRQTLGQGPEFLTYFQNEAQLEKSRLLSDRFSAERPKGSFSTLEIQRTEQGDSAMYLCASSSPGQSSGANVLTFGAGSRLTVL.

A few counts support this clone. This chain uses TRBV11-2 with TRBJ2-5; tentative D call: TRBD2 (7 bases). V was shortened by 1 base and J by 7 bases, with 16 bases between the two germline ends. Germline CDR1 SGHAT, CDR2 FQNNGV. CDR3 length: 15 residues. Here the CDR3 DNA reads TGTGCCAGCAGCTTAGTAGCCAGGGGAGGGGGGACCCAGTACTTC. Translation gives CASSLVARGGGTQYF.